Here is one T cell receptor (beta chain) with its context. What this receptor recognizes is not known. Base qualities are missing; no much larger clone stands one base away. This sample is drawn from a study of OX40 agonist ivuxolimab in advanced cancers. Study-wide context: Ivuxolimab, which targeted the costimulatory receptor OX40 (CD134), was an agonistic, fully human IgG2 monoclonal antibody. Intravenous ivuxolimab was administered to patients every 2 weeks at six dose levels: 0.01, 0.1, 0.3, 1.5, 3 and 10 mg/kg. Among the approximately 50 dose-escalation patients, some 20 had hepatocellular carcinoma, roughly 15 melanoma, 9 renal cell carcinoma and 9 head and neck cancer. In the dose-escalation cohort, 75% to 85% of patients were male, and the mean age was approximately 60 years with a range of 23 to 79. Prior anti-PD-1, anti-PD-L1 or anti-CTLA-4 therapy was permitted, and checkpoint inhibitors had been received by around 40% of dose-escalation patients. Partial responses were achieved by three dose-escalation patients, of whom one had hepatocellular carcinoma and two had cutaneous melanoma. The purpose of peripheral TCRbeta sequencing was to test whether ivuxolimab changed TCR sequence diversity and led to clonal T-cell expansion. The paper describes the monotherapy dose-escalation part (N = 52 patients) of the phase I trial of ivuxolimab.

To sequence the TCRbeta CDR3 region, genomic DNA was isolated from the sorted cells. TCRbeta CDR3 regions were sequenced using the immunoSEQ Assay. TCRdb took this table from immuneACCESS and kept in-frame rearrangements with V and J called. Such tables lack part of the clones; where checked against another copy, unresolved V genes explain under half of the gap, and the rest is unexplained. The sample profile shows tens of thousands of clones; 82% of them were found once. Jointly, the top ten make up approximately 2.4% of the sample. Results and caveats for the whole study, not just this receptor: The antigen specificity of the peripheral T cells that underwent clonal expansion was not determined. In the 0.1-3.0 mg/kg groups, partial responders were among the patients with the lowest normalized peripheral clonal expansion, particularly in CD8+ T cells. On average, CD8+ T cells showed more expanded clones than CD4+ T cells after ivuxolimab. At doses of 0.1 to 3.0 mg/kg, clonal expansion of both CD4+ and CD8+ T cells in blood was seen between baseline and week 6. Low levels of normalized T-cell clonal expansion were also shown by some nonresponding patients.

The trial excluded patients who had a history of autoimmune disease or were on systemic immunosuppression. In every dose cohort, peripheral blood was drawn for TCR sequencing at baseline, cycle 4 day 1, and cycle 7 day 1. Samples came from an open-label, multicenter, first-in-human phase I dose-escalation trial of ivuxolimab. Adults with locally advanced or metastatic melanoma, renal cell carcinoma, hepatocellular carcinoma or head and neck squamous cell carcinoma were enrolled in the trial. Before TCR sequencing, CD4+ T cells and CD8+ T cells from peripheral blood were sorted into separate populations. The CDR3 goes from the cysteine to the phenylalanine over 16 residues. Of the read, only the CDR3 DNA is kept; its 48 bases are in frame from base 1. Looking up the germline V gene yields CDR1 SGHTA and CDR2 FQGNSA. The junction carries 18 bases between V and J, which are trimmed by 7 bases and 2 bases respectively.

The material sequenced was CD4+ or CD8+ T cells sorted from blood, taken in a trial of the OX40 agonist ivuxolimab. The sequence derives from an adult with an advanced solid tumor such as melanoma, head and neck, liver or kidney cancer. This sequence uses TRBV7-2 and TRBJ1-3; the D gene is not confidently resolved. At the DNA level, the sequence is TGTGCCAGCACCCCGGCTGACTCTTCTCCTGGAAACACCATATATTTT. The resulting protein is CASTPADSSPGNTIYF.